This T cell receptor beta chain was sequenced in a study of PD-L1 blockade in urothelial cancer. Study overall: After treatment start, blood was analyzed at 3 weeks (second dose) and at 6 weeks. Typically, measured as a median, blood samples had 110,000 to 150,000 T cells.

Per germline, CDR1 KGHSH and CDR2 LQKENI. V gave up 6 bases and J gave up 0 bases; unmatched junction bases: 2. CDR3 size: 14 residues. Assay: immunoSEQ multiplex PCR; the TCRdb copy retains only in-frame clones and omits some. The sample lists about 95,000 clones; about nine tenths were seen once. The time point was: pretreatment peripheral blood. Study-wide results and caveats: Durable-benefit cases showed more tumor-associated blood clone expansion at 3 weeks. A below-median TCR clonality in blood before treatment predicted better survival.

Worth noting for this clone: Antigen unknown.

This clonotype was obtained from a man between 60 and 75 years old with urothelial cancer. The material was PBMCs, obtained around atezolizumab (anti-PD-L1) treatment. The chain links TRBV18 to TRBJ1-3; TRBD1 aligns across 7 bases. CDR3 sequence reads: CASSGTASGNTIYF. DNA for the CDR3: TGTGCCAGCTCCGGGACAGCCTCTGGAAACACCATATATTTT.